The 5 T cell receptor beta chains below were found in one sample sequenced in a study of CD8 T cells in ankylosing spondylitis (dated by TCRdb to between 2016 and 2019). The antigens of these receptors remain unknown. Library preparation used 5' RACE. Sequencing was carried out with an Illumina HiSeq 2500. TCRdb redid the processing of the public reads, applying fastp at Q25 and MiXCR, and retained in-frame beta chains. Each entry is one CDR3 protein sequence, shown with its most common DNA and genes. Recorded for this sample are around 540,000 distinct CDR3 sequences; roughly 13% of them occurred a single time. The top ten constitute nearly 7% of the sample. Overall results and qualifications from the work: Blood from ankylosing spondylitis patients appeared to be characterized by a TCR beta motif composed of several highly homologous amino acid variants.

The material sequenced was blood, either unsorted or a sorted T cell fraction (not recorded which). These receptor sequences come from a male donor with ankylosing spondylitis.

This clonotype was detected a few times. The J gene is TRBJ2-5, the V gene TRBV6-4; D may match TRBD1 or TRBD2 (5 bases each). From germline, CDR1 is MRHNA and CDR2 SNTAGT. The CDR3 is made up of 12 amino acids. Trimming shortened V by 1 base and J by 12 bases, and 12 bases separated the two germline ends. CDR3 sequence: CASSDWTGTEYF. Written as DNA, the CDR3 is TGTGCCAGCAGTGACTGGACCGGGACGGAGTACTTC.

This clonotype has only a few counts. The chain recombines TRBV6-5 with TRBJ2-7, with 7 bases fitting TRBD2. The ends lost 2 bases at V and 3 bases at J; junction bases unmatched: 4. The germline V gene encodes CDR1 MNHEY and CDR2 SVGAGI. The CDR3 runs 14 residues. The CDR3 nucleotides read TGTGCCAGCAGTTACGACGGCGGGAGCTACGAGCAGTACTTC. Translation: CASSYDGGSYEQYF.

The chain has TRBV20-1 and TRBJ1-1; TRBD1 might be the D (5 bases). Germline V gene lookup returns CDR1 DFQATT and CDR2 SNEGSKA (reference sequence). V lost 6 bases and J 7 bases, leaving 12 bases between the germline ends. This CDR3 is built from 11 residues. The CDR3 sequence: CSAPAGLEAFF. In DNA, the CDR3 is TGCAGTGCCCCCGCGGGACTTGAAGCTTTCTTT.

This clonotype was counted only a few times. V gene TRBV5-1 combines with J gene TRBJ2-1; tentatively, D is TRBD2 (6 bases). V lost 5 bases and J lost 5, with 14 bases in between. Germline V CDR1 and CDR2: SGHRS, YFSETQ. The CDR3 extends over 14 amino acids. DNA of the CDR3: TGCGCCAGCAGTTATTCGCGGACTAACAATGAGCAGTTCTTC. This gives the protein CASSYSRTNNEQFF.

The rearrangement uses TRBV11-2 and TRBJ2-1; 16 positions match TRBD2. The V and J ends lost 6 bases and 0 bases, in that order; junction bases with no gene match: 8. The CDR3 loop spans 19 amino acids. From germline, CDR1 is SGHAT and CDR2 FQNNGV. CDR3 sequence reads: CASRTRGTSGRASYNEQFF. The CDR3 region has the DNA TGTGCCAGCAGGACACGGGGGACTAGCGGGAGGGCCTCCTACAATGAGCAGTTCTTC.